This T cell receptor beta chain was sequenced in a study of regulatory T cells in long-lasting Graves disease. This clonotype was seen ten or more times. The germline CDR1 and CDR2 sequences are SGHRS and YFSETQ. This CDR3 contains 14 residues. The junction had 5 bases not matched to a gene; V was cut back by 4 bases and J by 3 bases. For TCR beta, libraries came from iRepertoire HTBI primers and Arm-PCR of CDR3 regions. TCRdb independently ran MiXCR on the multiplex PCR reads; one entry per CDR3 protein. This table has approximately 300,000 distinct CDR3 sequences, roughly 18% appearing once. As to time point: newly diagnosed GD, antithyroid drugs for less than 3 months. Scientists built the TCR library using RNA that was extracted from PBMCs. Graves' disease was diagnosed by American Thyroid Association guidelines. Each patient gave roughly 10 milliliters of EDTA-anticoagulated peripheral blood.

The receptor was isolated from a female donor with Graves disease. The sequenced sample was peripheral blood mononuclear cells (PBMCs), obtained at new diagnosis, from a patient treated with antithyroid drugs. This sequence joins TRBV5-1 and TRBJ2-7; 9 bases line up with TRBD1. CDR3 sequence (DNA): TGCGCCAGCAGCCCCCGGGACAGGGACTACGAGCAGTACTTC. This translates into CASSPRDRDYEQYF.